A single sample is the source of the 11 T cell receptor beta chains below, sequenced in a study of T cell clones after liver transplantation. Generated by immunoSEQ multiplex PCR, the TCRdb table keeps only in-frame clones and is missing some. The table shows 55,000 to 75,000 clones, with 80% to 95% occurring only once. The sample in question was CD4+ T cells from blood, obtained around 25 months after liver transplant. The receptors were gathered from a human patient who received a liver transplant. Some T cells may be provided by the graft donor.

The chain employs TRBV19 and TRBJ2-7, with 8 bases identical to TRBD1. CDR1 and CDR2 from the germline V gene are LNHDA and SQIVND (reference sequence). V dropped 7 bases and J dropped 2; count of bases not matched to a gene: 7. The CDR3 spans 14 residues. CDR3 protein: CASNQGARPYEQYF. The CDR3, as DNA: TGTGCCAGTAATCAGGGGGCGCGGCCCTACGAGCAGTACTTC.

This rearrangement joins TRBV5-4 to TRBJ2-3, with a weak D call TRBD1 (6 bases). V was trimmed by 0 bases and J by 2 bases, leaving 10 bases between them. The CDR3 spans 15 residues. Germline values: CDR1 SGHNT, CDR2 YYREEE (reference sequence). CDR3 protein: CASSLDTGHTDTQYF. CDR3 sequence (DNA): TGTGCCAGCAGCTTGGATACAGGGCACACAGATACGCAGTATTTT.

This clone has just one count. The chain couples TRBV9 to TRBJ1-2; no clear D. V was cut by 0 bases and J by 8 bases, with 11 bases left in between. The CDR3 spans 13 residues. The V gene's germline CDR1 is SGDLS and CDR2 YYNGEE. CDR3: CASSVAVPGGYTF. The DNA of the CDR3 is TGTGCCAGCAGCGTAGCTGTGCCGGGGGGCTACACCTTC.

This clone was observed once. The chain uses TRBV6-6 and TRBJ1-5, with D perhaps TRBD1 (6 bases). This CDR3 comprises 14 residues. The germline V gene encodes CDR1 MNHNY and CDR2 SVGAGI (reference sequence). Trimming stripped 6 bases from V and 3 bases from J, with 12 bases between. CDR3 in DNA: TGTGCCAGCAGGGGCGGGGGCGACAATCAGCCCCAGCATTTT. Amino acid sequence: CASRGGGDNQPQHF.

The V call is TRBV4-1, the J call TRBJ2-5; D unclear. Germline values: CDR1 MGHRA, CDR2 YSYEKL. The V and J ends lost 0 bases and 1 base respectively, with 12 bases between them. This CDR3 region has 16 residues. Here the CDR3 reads CASSQEGRRIQETQYF. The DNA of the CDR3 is TGCGCCAGCAGCCAAGAGGGCAGAAGAATCCAAGAGACCCAGTACTTC.

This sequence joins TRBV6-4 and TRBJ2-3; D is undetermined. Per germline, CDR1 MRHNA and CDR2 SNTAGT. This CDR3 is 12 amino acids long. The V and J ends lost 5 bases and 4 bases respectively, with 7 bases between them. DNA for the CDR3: TGTGCCAGCAGTTCCTGGGCAGATACGCAGTATTTT. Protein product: CASSSWADTQYF.

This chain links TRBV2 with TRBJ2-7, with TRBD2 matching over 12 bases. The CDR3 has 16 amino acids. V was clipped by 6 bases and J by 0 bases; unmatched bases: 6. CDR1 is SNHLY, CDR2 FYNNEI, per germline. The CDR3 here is CASRRTSGASSYEQYF. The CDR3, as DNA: TGTGCCAGCAGGAGGACTAGCGGGGCCAGCTCCTACGAGCAGTACTTC.

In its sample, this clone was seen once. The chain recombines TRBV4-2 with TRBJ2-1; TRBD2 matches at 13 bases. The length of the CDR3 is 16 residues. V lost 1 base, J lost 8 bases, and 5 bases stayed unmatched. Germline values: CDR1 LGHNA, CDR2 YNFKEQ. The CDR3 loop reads CASSQGTSGSVDEQFF. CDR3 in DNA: TGTGCCAGCAGCCAAGGGACTAGCGGGAGTGTTGATGAGCAGTTCTTC.

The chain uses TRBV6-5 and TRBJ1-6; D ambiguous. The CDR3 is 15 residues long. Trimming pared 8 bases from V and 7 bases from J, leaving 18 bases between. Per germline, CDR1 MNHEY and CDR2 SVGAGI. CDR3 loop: CASCNRIGGNSPLHF. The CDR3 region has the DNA TGTGCCAGCTGCAACCGGATCGGAGGGAATTCACCCCTCCACTTT.

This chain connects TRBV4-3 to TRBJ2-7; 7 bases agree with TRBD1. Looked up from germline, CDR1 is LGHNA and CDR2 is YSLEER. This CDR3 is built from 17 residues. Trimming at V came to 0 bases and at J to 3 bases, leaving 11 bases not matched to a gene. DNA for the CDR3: TGCGCCAGCAGCCAAGATAGAGGGGGCGCAGGGGGCTACGAGCAGTACTTC. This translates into CASSQDRGGAGGYEQYF.

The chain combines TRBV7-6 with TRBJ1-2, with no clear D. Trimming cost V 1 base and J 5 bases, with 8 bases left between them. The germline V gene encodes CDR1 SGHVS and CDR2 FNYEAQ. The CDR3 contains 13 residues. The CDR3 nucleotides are TGTGCCAGCAGCTTAGTTCCGGGGTATGGCTACACCTTC. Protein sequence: CASSLVPGYGYTF. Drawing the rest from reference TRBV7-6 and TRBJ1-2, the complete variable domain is GAGVSQSPRYKVTKRGQDVALRCDPISGHVSLYWYRQALGQGPEFLTYFNYEAQQDKSGLPNDRFSAERPEGSISTLTIQRTEQRDSAMYRCASSLVPGYGYTFGSGTRLTVV.